This record covers a single T cell receptor (beta chain). These data originate in a study of shared clonotypes between healthy human individuals. Per the original data handling: Filtering differed because ImmunoSEQ produced junction-only sequences that carried no quality scores. Measured with immunoSEQ multiplex PCR; TCRdb has only the in-frame clones, and not every one. Clonal size and the V and J genes are those of that table, whereas D and trimming came from the DNA. The table records some 490,000 clones, 65% to 85% of them present only once. This CDR3 region has 14 residues. CDR1 is SQVTM, CDR2 ANQGSEA, per germline. The ends lost 4 bases at V and 4 bases at J; junction bases unmatched: 6. Genomic DNA came from around 100 million PBMCs in unsorted samples.

The TCR comes from a woman aged 40 to 50 in good health. Some clones in this sample may be carry-over from other donors' samples. The J gene is TRBJ2-7, the V gene TRBV29-1, with 11 bases that match TRBD2. Sequenced input: PBMCs. CDR3 in amino acids: CSVGNLAGGYEQYF. The CDR3 coding sequence is TGCAGCGTTGGGAACCTAGCGGGGGGTTACGAGCAGTACTTC.